This T cell receptor beta chain emerged from a study of OX40 agonist ivuxolimab in advanced cancers. Overall study: Patient treatment consisted of intravenous ivuxolimab administration every 2 weeks at 0.01 to 10 mg/kg. Age averaged around 59 years (range about 23 to 85), and roughly 82% were male.

General study findings and limits: In CD8+ T cells, expanded clones were on average more numerous than in CD4+. Among some nonresponders, normalized T-cell clonal expansion was also low.

About this clone: Its target is unknown.

Data came from immunoSEQ multiplex PCR; TCRdb stores just in-frame clones and leaves some out. The data contain about 64,000 clones, about 80% of them singletons. This sequence originates from an adult with an advanced solid tumor such as melanoma, head and neck, liver or kidney cancer. The source was CD4+ or CD8+ T cells sorted from blood, collected in a trial of the OX40 agonist ivuxolimab.

The CDR3 region has the DNA TGTGCCAGTAGTATGGGACAGCGGAGGGAGACCCAGTACTTC. Translating it yields CASSMGQRRETQYF. V gene TRBV19 combines with J gene TRBJ2-5; 7 bases agree with TRBD1. V shed 3 bases, J shed 5 bases, and the junction held 6 bases outside the gene matches. Germline V gene lookup returns CDR1 LNHDA and CDR2 SQIVND (reference sequence). CDR3 length: 14 amino acids.